A single sample is the source of the 8 T cell receptor beta chains below, sequenced in a study of T cell responses to AZD1222 COVID-19 vaccine. Profiling relied on immunoSEQ multiplex PCR, and the TCRdb table lists in-frame clones only, not all of them. This sample carries tens of thousands of clones, 75% to 90% of them seen once, and the ten largest clones take 2.4%. The specimen comprised peripheral blood, sampled on day 0 of AZD1222 vaccination. These receptors all come from an adult in good health.

The V call is TRBV10-3, the J call TRBJ2-7, with D unresolved. V was clipped by 9 bases and J by 4 bases, with 13 bases between them. Germline V gives CDR1 ENHRY, CDR2 SYGVKD. This CDR3 has 12 residues. The CDR3 region has the DNA TGTGCCATGGGTCCAGAGGAGTACGAGCAGTACTTC. Residues: CAMGPEEYEQYF.

The V and J genes are TRBV19 and TRBJ1-4; possibly TRBD1 for D (6 bases). Germline V gene lookup returns CDR1 LNHDA and CDR2 SQIVND (reference sequence). Trimming cost V 4 bases and J 8 bases, with 14 bases left between them. The CDR3 spans 14 residues. The CDR3 DNA reads TGTGCCAGTAGTACAGGGGACGCGGGGGAAAAACTGTTTTTT. The encoded protein is CASSTGDAGEKLFF. The entire variable domain, with the rest obtained from reference TRBV19 and TRBJ1-4, is as follows: DGGITQSPKYLFRKEGQNVTLSCEQNLNHDAMYWYRQDPGQGLRLIYYSQIVNDFQKGDIAEGYSVSREKKESFPLTVTSAQKNPTAFYLCASSTGDAGEKLFFGSGTQLSVL.

This clone was observed once. The chain recombines TRBV6-5 with TRBJ1-2; D unresolved. The CDR3 is 14 residues long. Germline V gene lookup returns CDR1 MNHEY and CDR2 SVGAGI. V was clipped by 6 bases and J by 4 bases, with 15 bases between them. CDR3 bases: TGTGCCAGCAGGGAGGAGTCAGACCCCTATGGCTACACCTTC. This sequence encodes CASREESDPYGYTF.

The V call is TRBV5-1, the J call TRBJ1-1; D gene ambiguous. Trimming shortened V by 4 bases and J by 4 bases, and 17 bases separated the two germline ends. This CDR3 region has 15 residues. The germline gives CDR1 SGHRS, CDR2 YFSETQ. The DNA of the CDR3 is TGCGCCAGCAGCCCCGGAAGGGTGGGAGTCACTGAAGCTTTCTTT. Protein product: CASSPGRVGVTEAFF.

Of note for this clone: One end of the junction varies from germline; a read error may be responsible. The V call is TRBV7-7, the J call TRBJ2-3; possibly TRBD1 for D (5 bases). Germline CDR1 SSHAT, CDR2 FNYEAQ (reference sequence). The CDR3 runs 17 residues. DNA for the CDR3: TGTGCTAGCAGCCAGAGTCCAGGGCGTGAGGGCACAGATACGCAGTATTTT. Its protein product is CASSQSPGREGTDTQYF.

This clone was detected a few times. The V gene is TRBV2, the J gene TRBJ1-2; the D gene is possibly TRBD1 (5 bases). CDR1 and CDR2 (germline): SNHLY, FYNNEI. V lost 4 bases and J 3 bases, leaving 15 bases between the germline ends. CDR3 length: 15 amino acids. DNA for the CDR3: TGTGCCAGCAGTGTTTTAAGGGTGGGGGACTATGGCTACACCTTC. Protein product: CASSVLRVGDYGYTF.

V is TRBV14 and J is TRBJ2-3, with TRBD2 as a possible D gene (5 bases). The V gene's germline CDR1 is SGHDN and CDR2 FVKESK. This CDR3 spans 16 amino acids. Trimming removed 4 bases at V and 0 bases at J, with 14 bases between. CDR3 sequence: CASSPLRGYSTDTQYF. CDR3 DNA: TGTGCCAGCAGCCCCCTCCGCGGGTACAGCACAGATACGCAGTATTTT.

This chain connects TRBV27 to TRBJ2-7, with unresolved D. This CDR3 is built from 13 residues. Germline V gives CDR1 MNHEY, CDR2 SMNVEV (reference sequence). With 6 bases removed from V and 4 bases from J, the gap between germline ends came to 13 bases. The CDR3 protein is CASSLGPPYEQYF. In nucleotides, the CDR3 is TGTGCCAGCAGCCTCGGTCCTCCTTACGAGCAGTACTTC.